Given below is one T cell receptor beta chain in context. This clone was observed a few times. Its binding antigen is unknown. No quality values exist for individual bases; no much larger clone is one base distant. The cohort comprised 550 to 700 healthy bone marrow donors. At the time of sampling, every cohort member was nominally healthy, though immune exposures that went unrecorded were likely present. The donor was CMV seronegative and was included in the group of under 450 seronegative cohort members. A peripheral blood sample was collected from each donor, and TCR beta sequencing was performed on peripheral blood mononuclear cells. Genomic DNA extraction from the blood cell samples was performed with the Qiagen DNeasy Blood Extraction Kit. This entry is derived from a study of cytomegalovirus exposure and HLA in healthy donors (TCRdb year 2017). About the study as a whole: In an earlier analysis of 450 to 750 of the donors, 250 to 350 Gb of sequence data and approximately 120 million unique TCR beta sequences from approximately 180 million T cells were reported. In a later genetic analysis, genome-wide SNP genotypes for about three fifths of the roughly 670 donors were used, and that subset was treated as a discovery cohort. Five DR-DQ haplotypes were treated as single units for association and clustering because of strong linkage in the cohort. Every discovery cohort repertoire had been produced on one sequencing platform. Among about 360 genotyped donors of the cohort, an average of about 240,000 unique TCR beta nucleotide sequences were sequenced per donor, 15% to 20% of them non-productive. An early release covering over 500 HLA-typed donors comprised roughly 300 gigabases of sequencing data and tens of millions of unique TCR sequences. The T cell repertoires of 666 subjects were profiled by immunosequencing and related to cytomegalovirus serostatus. The study combined high-throughput TCR immunosequencing, statistical association of individual TCRs with disease status, and machine learning to predict cytomegalovirus infection status. The study was designed to test whether signatures of past pathogen exposure could be identified by cataloging public T cell receptors. The later analysis used no new phenotypic data to find candidate immune exposures, relying instead on TCR beta sequences and their occurrence across donors. A later analysis re-analyzed previously published TCR beta repertoires from 550 to 700 donors and added high-resolution HLA genotyping to study TCR occurrence patterns. Typing coverage differed by locus: A, B, C, DRB1 and DQB1 were typed in roughly 629-630 donors, DQA1 in roughly 500, DPA1 in some 610, and DPB1 in 450 to 480. Both class I and class II loci were covered by HLA typing, at four-digit resolution. Donor age, sex, ethnicity and CMV serostatus were collected together with the repertoire data. Of the 350 to 450 genotyped donors, approximately 82% fell in the genetic ancestry cluster associated with self-reported Caucasian donors. Besides the first cohort of 500 to 700 subjects, a separate validation cohort made up of around 120 different subjects was used. An earlier analysis of approximately 640 of the donors applied high-throughput TCR beta sequencing to assess whether each TCR beta V gene segment acted as functional or pseudogenic.

The library was made by the immunoSEQ multiplex PCR assay. For the multiplex PCR, a mixture combining 60 forward primers for TCR Vbeta segments and 13 reverse primers for TCR Jbeta segments was used. A multiplex PCR assay on genomic DNA amplified the CDR3 region of rearranged TCR beta genes. The Illumina HiSeq System was used to sequence the amplified TCR beta libraries as 87-base-pair reads. The authors' analysis ran thus. Across the 670 or so repertoires, a later analysis counted 78 million or so unique TCR beta chains, 9.5 million to 13 million of which were shared by at least two donors. To remove PCR and sequencing errors, raw reads were error-corrected and collapsed into unique sequences using a nearest-neighbor algorithm that merged closely related sequences. CDR3 sequences were aligned to IMGT reference sequences to assign V, D and J gene segments. Each retained sequence needed at least a six-nucleotide match to both a V gene segment and a J gene segment. Rearrangements were called productive when the CDR3 lacked stop codons and stayed in frame with V and J; all others were non-productive. CDR3 was defined according to IMGT convention as the region running from the second conserved V-encoded cysteine to the conserved J-encoded phenylalanine. The earlier analysis of fewer than 700 of the donors excluded sequences that lacked an unambiguous match to a single V gene segment. An earlier analysis of several hundred of the donors classified V segments as functional when productive rearrangements were above 56.7% and as segregating when the standard deviation between donors was above 5%. A statistical classification framework was built to diagnose cytomegalovirus status from the catalog of TCR beta chain sequences. A later analysis assigned V and J genes by comparing TCR nucleotide sequences with IMGT/GENE-DB human TR gene sequences. A later analysis assigned CDR3 sequences and most-parsimonious VDJ recombination scenarios with the TCRdist pipeline. In a later analysis, every TCR beta chain was defined by the combination of its CDR3 amino acid sequence and its V-gene family, and reads without a unique V-gene family were dropped. In a later analysis, a few hundred highly shared, low-generation-probability nucleotide sequences were removed to address suspected cross-contamination and a sequencing artifact. In a later analysis, a clonal expansion index was calculated for each public chain from normalized within-repertoire ranks of inferred template counts. Generation probabilities in a later analysis came from a VDJ recombination model fitted to out-of-frame rearrangements, and those results were checked against IGoR. Hypergeometric tests were used in a later analysis to score TCR-TCR, TCR-HLA and TCR-CMV co-occurrence, with a repertoire-size bias correction applied to the TCR pairs. To estimate false discovery rates, a later analysis permuted the HLA or CMV assignments 20 times. In a later analysis, co-occurring TCRs were grouped with DBSCAN, and TCRdist sequence similarity was added when clustering was performed within HLA-allele-positive subsets. Repertoires with fewer than 30,000 or more than 120,000 public chains were left out of co-occurrence clustering, as were five repertoires with anomalous nucleotide sharing. This immuneACCESS table, as held by TCRdb, lists in-frame sequences with V and J called but not all clones. Of the missing ones, under half trace to an unresolved V gene in checked studies; the others have no known cause. D and trimming come from the DNA, and the V and J calls and clone size come from that table. Counted in this sample were around 130,000 clones; roughly 77% of them appeared once. The biggest ten clones account for roughly 5% of the sample.

There are 16 amino acids in the CDR3, from cysteine to phenylalanine inclusive. CDR3 DNA is the only sequence kept; it has 48 bases, read in frame from the first base. CDR1 and CDR2, per the germline V gene, are ENHRY and SYGVKD. Ends trimmed: V by 2 bases, J by 0 bases; bases unmatched to a gene: 0. Overall study results and their limits: In a later genetic analysis, fewer N-insertions in productive TCRs were reported among donors in an Asian-associated ancestry cluster than the roughly 700-donor mean. In both the original and validation cohorts, the classifier was reported to diagnose cytomegalovirus status with high specificity and sensitivity. Most TCR sequences were observed very rarely across donors, whereas some public TCRs were present in many individuals. The earlier analysis of approximately 590 of the donors excluded approximately 15 rarely observed V segments, including chromosome 9 orphons, because counts were too low. A later genetic analysis associated a missense DCLRE1C variant with V-gene and J-gene trimming of TCR beta chains, and an independent cohort replicated the association. Sequencing depth was assumed to be roughly uniform across donors in the presence/absence analyses, though that assumption may not hold. According to a later analysis, parvovirus B19, influenza, CMV and Epstein-Barr virus appeared linked to several top co-occurrence clusters. In the study, approximately 150 TCR beta chains were listed as associated with cytomegalovirus. In a later analysis, HLA-associated TCR beta chains showed more clonal expansion and lower generation probabilities than non-associated chains that were equally common. The authors suggested that the approach could potentially be generalized to other disease states and immunological phenotypes. In a later analysis, TCR association rates were found to vary across HLA loci, with the most associated TCRs seen for DRB1 alleles and the fewest for HLA-C alleles. Strong co-occurrence of HLA alleles, especially DR and DQ, made assigning TCR associations to individual alleles difficult. Linkage disequilibrium might explain the correlated functional status among segregating V segments, but an unknown experimental factor could not be ruled out. Specific HLA alleles were associated with around 18,000 TCR beta sequences at a false discovery rate of 0.05 in a later analysis. Because HLA typing was unavailable for some donors at each locus, only the typed subset was used in association tests. In an earlier analysis of about 550 of the donors, most TCR beta V segments were observed in productive rearrangements about 87% or about 30% of the time, broadly matching IMGT annotations. In vitro tests confirmed that a few of the cytomegalovirus-associated TCR beta chains recognize cytomegalovirus antigens. Immune exposure information for the cohort was limited to CMV serostatus. Some IMGT-functional V segments, including TRBV6-2 and TRBV6-3, could not be told apart with the 87-base-pair reads, so those segments were excluded. Only TCR beta chains were sequenced in this cohort, and the absence of alpha or paired-chain data limited detectable features. A further reported finding was that TCR beta sequences accurately predicted the HLA-A and HLA-B alleles for most subjects in the first cohort. A later analysis found that most CMV-associated TCR beta chains appeared HLA-restricted, with HLA associations seemingly driven largely by CMV exposure. A cluster of highly shared sequence variants was judged likely to represent a technical artifact of the sequencing pipeline.

The receptor was derived from a man aged 25 to 45 in good health and CMV-seronegative. The sample taken for sequencing was PBMCs. Here the chain combines TRBV10-3 and TRBJ2-3, and TRBD2 aligns with 12 junction nucleotides. Here the CDR3 is given as CAISEGLAGSTDTQYF. The DNA sequence follows: TGTGCCATCAGTGAGGGACTAGCGGGGAGCACAGATACGCAGTATTTT.